Shown below are 30 T cell receptor beta chains from a single sample sequenced in a study of beta chain features in type 1 diabetes. Every bit of the isolated RNA underwent reverse transcription, so sequencing read expressed TCRB transcripts. The data were produced by immunoSEQ multiplex PCR, yet TCRdb's version contains in-frame clones alone and is incomplete. The table shows under 450,000 clones, with around 15% occurring only once. Sequenced sample: naive CD4+ T cells from blood. Receptor source: a woman younger than 35 in good health.

The chain links TRBV25-1 to TRBJ2-1; D is perhaps TRBD1 (6 bases). This CDR3 comprises 18 residues. Per the germline V gene, CDR1 is MGHDK and CDR2 is SYGVNS. V gave up 8 bases and J gave up 0 bases, with 23 bases separating them. CDR3 residues: CASSQGQPGTPSYNEQFF. Here the CDR3 DNA reads TGTGCCAGCTCCCAGGGTCAACCCGGGACACCCTCCTACAATGAGCAGTTCTTC.

This clone has a handful of counts. The chain joins TRBV21-1 to TRBJ2-2; the table's TRBD2 call for D was not verified on the DNA. TRBV21-1 constitutes a pseudogene. This CDR3 contains 13 residues. CDR3 in amino acids: CASSKFHYGELFF. CDR3 sequence (DNA): TGTGCCAGCAGCAAGTTTCACTACGGGGAGCTGTTTTTT.

This sequence joins TRBV7-8 and TRBJ1-4, with 7 positions matching TRBD1. CDR1 is SGHVS, CDR2 FQNEAQ, per germline. The J segment lost 10 bases and the V segment lost 2 bases, leaving 7 bases of the junction unmatched. CDR3 length equals 14 residues. CDR3 bases: TGTGCCAGCAGCTTACAGGGGGTTGGTGGAAAACTGTTTTTT. It codes for CASSLQGVGGKLFF.

V gene TRBV27 combines with J gene TRBJ2-3; TRBD2 matches 8 bases. Per germline, CDR1 MNHEY and CDR2 SMNVEV (reference sequence). V gave up 0 bases and J gave up 0 bases; unmatched junction bases: 11. The CDR3 length is 19 residues. The DNA of the CDR3 is TGTGCCAGCAGTTTATCGAGAGTAGCGGGGCCGACTAGCACAGATACGCAGTATTTT. This translates into CASSLSRVAGPTSTDTQYF.

The V call is TRBV9, the J call TRBJ1-5; the match to TRBD1 covers 7 bases. Trimming cost V 0 bases and J 9 bases; bases outside gene matches: 6. The CDR3 contains 14 residues. Germline V CDR1 and CDR2: SGDLS, YYNGEE. This CDR3 reads CASSVGDRETPQHF. In nucleotides, the CDR3 is TGTGCCAGCAGCGTAGGGGACAGAGAGACGCCCCAGCATTTT.

The chain recombines TRBV5-1 with TRBJ2-3, with D perhaps TRBD1 (5 bases). V lost 4 bases to trimming and J lost 2 bases, with 11 bases between them. The CDR3 is made up of 14 amino acids. CDR1 and CDR2 from the germline V gene are SGHRS and YFSETQ. In DNA, the CDR3 is TGCGCCAGCAGCGGGGCGGACATCACAGATACGCAGTATTTT. Residues: CASSGADITDTQYF.

This clone was seen a few times. This chain uses TRBV18 with TRBJ2-6; weak D call: TRBD1 (5 bases). This CDR3 contains 16 residues. With 1 base removed from V and 4 bases from J, the gap between germline ends came to 11 bases. Germline V lookup: CDR1 KGHSH, CDR2 LQKENI. The CDR3, as DNA: TGTGCCAGCTCACCACTAAGCAGGGTGGGGGCCAACGTCCTGACTTTC. Its protein is CASSPLSRVGANVLTF.

The chain recombines TRBV5-1 with TRBJ2-5; tentatively, D is TRBD1 (6 bases). The CDR3 has 10 residues. Germline V gene data show CDR1 as SGHRS and CDR2 as YFSETQ. Trimming pared 7 bases from V and 5 bases from J, leaving 6 bases between. DNA of the CDR3: TGCGCCAGCCAGGGGGAGACCCAGTACTTC. Translated: CASQGETQYF.

To note about this clone: Distinct nucleotide sequences in the sample also encode this CDR3. The V gene is TRBV9, the J gene TRBJ2-3; the D gene is possibly TRBD1 (6 bases). The CDR3 is 15 amino acids. Germline V gene data show CDR1 as SGDLS and CDR2 as YYNGEE. The V and J ends lost 2 bases and 2 bases respectively, with 12 bases between them. The CDR3 sequence is CASSVSGASTDTQYF. DNA of the CDR3: TGTGCCAGCAGCGTGTCAGGGGCGTCCACAGATACGCAGTATTTT.

The rearrangement links TRBV29-1 to TRBJ1-1; D is possibly TRBD1 (5 bases). The CDR3 is 13 residues long. Germline CDR1 and CDR2: SQVTM and ANQGSEA. V gave up 5 bases and J gave up 0 bases, with 10 bases separating them. The CDR3 region has the DNA TGCAGCGTTAAGGGACTGATGAACACTGAAGCTTTCTTT. This codes for CSVKGLMNTEAFF.

This clone was picked up a small number of times. This chain connects TRBV5-1 to TRBJ2-1; the match to TRBD1 covers 11 bases. The CDR3 sequence is 15 residues long. Germline V CDR1 and CDR2: SGHRS, YFSETQ. V was pared by 0 bases and J by 8 bases, with 4 bases of the junction left unmatched. The DNA for the CDR3 is TGCGCCAGCAGCTTGGTTAGGACAGGGGGCCATGAGCAGTTCTTC. This gives the protein CASSLVRTGGHEQFF. Complete variable domain (other parts from reference TRBV5-1 and TRBJ2-1): KAGVTQTPRYLIKTRGQQVTLSCSPISGHRSVSWYQQTPGQGLQFLFEYFSETQRNKGNFPGRFSGRQFSNSRSEMNVSTLELGDSALYLCASSLVRTGGHEQFFGPGTRLTVL.

This clone was seen more than once but under ten times. The V gene is TRBV20-1, the J gene TRBJ2-1, with D uncertain. Germline CDR1 reads DFQATT; CDR2 reads SNEGSKA (reference sequence). V dropped 1 base and J dropped 10 bases, with 8 bases sitting between them. CDR3 length: 11 residues. CDR3 region: CSARGLVEQFF. The DNA for the CDR3 is TGCAGTGCTAGAGGACTGGTCGAGCAGTTCTTC.

The count of this clone is one. CDR3 region: CASSPRQGMNTEAFF. In DNA, the CDR3 is TGTGCCAGCAGCCCTAGACAGGGGATGAACACTGAAGCTTTCTTT. The chain combines TRBV7-9 with TRBJ1-1; 8 bases align to TRBD1. Germline V lookup: CDR1 SEHNR, CDR2 FQNEAQ (reference sequence). Trimming cost V 5 bases and J 0 bases; bases outside gene matches: 5. The length of the CDR3 is 15 residues.

This clone was observed a handful of times. This chain joins TRBV14 and TRBJ2-3, with TRBD1 matching 7 bases. The CDR3 is 16 amino acids. CDR1 is SGHDN, CDR2 FVKESK, per germline. Unmatched junction bases numbered 9, after V lost 2 bases and J lost 4 bases. CDR3 nucleotides: TGTGCCAGCAGCCAACCCGACAGGGCCTCGGCAGATACGCAGTATTTT. It encodes CASSQPDRASADTQYF.

This clone has only one observation. The chain uses TRBV4-2 and TRBJ2-1, with 7 bases that match TRBD2. Germline CDR1 LGHNA, CDR2 YNFKEQ. The CDR3 is 15 amino acids. The V segment lost 0 bases and the J segment 3 bases; nucleotides outside the gene matches: 2. CDR3 residues: CASSQETSFYNEQFF. CDR3 in DNA: TGTGCCAGCAGCCAAGAGACTAGCTTCTACAATGAGCAGTTCTTC.

This clone was counted between two and nine times. The gene calls are TRBV20-1 and TRBJ2-7, with D hard to call. Trimming took off 8 bases at V and 3 bases at J, with 11 bases between the two ends. From germline, CDR1 is DFQATT and CDR2 SNEGSKA (reference sequence). The CDR3 covers 11 residues. DNA of the CDR3: TGCAGTACCAACAATAACTACGAGCAGTACTTC. Amino acid sequence: CSTNNNYEQYF.

This clone showed up just a few times. J is TRBJ2-7 and V is TRBV19; D perhaps matches TRBD2 (5 bases). CDR1 is LNHDA, CDR2 SQIVND, per germline (reference sequence). The V end was cut by 3 bases, the J end by 3 bases, with 9 bases between. There are 13 residues in the CDR3. CDR3 amino acids: CASSIDRDYEQYF. In DNA, the CDR3 is TGTGCCAGTAGTATCGACCGGGACTACGAGCAGTACTTC.

This clone was observed a handful of times. The chain couples TRBV19 to TRBJ2-7; 8 nucleotides match TRBD2. The length of the CDR3 is 13 residues. Trimming at V came to 6 bases and at J to 2 bases, leaving 3 bases not matched to a gene. Per germline, CDR1 LNHDA and CDR2 SQIVND (reference sequence). Here the CDR3 DNA reads TGTGCCAGTAGGGTAGCGGGAACCTACGAGCAGTACTTC. Translating gives CASRVAGTYEQYF.

This clone turned up a few times. The genes are TRBV10-3 and TRBJ2-7; 9 nucleotides line up with TRBD2. Trimming cost V 0 bases and J 6 bases; bases outside gene matches: 0. CDR1 and CDR2 from the germline V gene are ENHRY and SYGVKD. The CDR3 runs to 13 residues. The CDR3 loop reads CAISESTSGEQYF. For the CDR3, the DNA is TGTGCCATCAGTGAGTCGACTAGCGGCGAGCAGTACTTC.

V and J are TRBV30 and TRBJ1-1; 7 bases fit TRBD1. The CDR3 totals 16 residues. After removal of 4 bases from V and 4 bases from J, the junction contained 15 bases not matched to a gene. Germline CDR1 and CDR2: GTSNPN and SVGIG (reference sequence). CDR3 in DNA: TGTGCCTGGATTAGGGATAAGGGGGCGAAGGGCACTGAAGCTTTCTTT. Translating it yields CAWIRDKGAKGTEAFF.

This clone has more than one count but fewer than ten. The genes are TRBV7-9 and TRBJ2-2, with D possibly being TRBD1 (6 bases). Trimming cost V 5 bases and J 4 bases, with 11 bases left between them. Per the germline V gene, CDR1 is SEHNR and CDR2 is FQNEAQ (reference sequence). CDR3 length: 14 amino acids. For the CDR3, the DNA is TGTGCCAGCAGCCCGACAGGTCCCACCGGGGAGCTGTTTTTT. It encodes CASSPTGPTGELFF. The entire variable domain, with the rest obtained from reference TRBV7-9 and TRBJ2-2, is as follows: DTGVSQNPRHKITKRGQNVTFRCDPISEHNRLYWYRQTLGQGPEFLTYFQNEAQLEKSRLLSDRFSAERPKGSFSTLEIQRTEQGDSAMYLCASSPTGPTGELFFGEGSRLTVL.

This chain joins TRBV29-1 and TRBJ2-6, with D maybe TRBD1 (6 bases). Germline loops: CDR1 SQVTM, CDR2 ANQGSEA. The CDR3 has 13 amino acids. V shed 4 bases and J shed 3 bases, with 7 bases lying between them. The CDR3 DNA follows: TGCAGCGTTGGGACAGTTGGGGCCAACGTCCTGACTTTC. Translation gives CSVGTVGANVLTF.

V gene TRBV5-4 combines with J gene TRBJ1-2, with D possibly being TRBD1 (6 bases). CDR3 length: 14 residues. CDR1 SGHNT and CDR2 YYREEE come from the germline V gene (reference sequence). Trimming removed 2 bases from V and 0 bases from J, with 8 bases in between. CDR3 in amino acids: CASSLQGANYGYTF. The CDR3 nucleotides are TGTGCCAGCAGCTTACAGGGAGCTAACTATGGCTACACCTTC.

V and J are TRBV2 and TRBJ1-2, with D perhaps matching TRBD1 (5 bases). CDR1 SNHLY and CDR2 FYNNEI come from the germline V gene. The CDR3 is 15 residues long. V was cut by 6 bases and J by 11 bases, with 25 bases left in between. CDR3 loop: CASRRTTARTVGYTF. The CDR3 DNA reads as TGTGCCAGCAGAAGGACAACAGCACGGACCGTTGGTTACACCTTC.

The J gene is TRBJ2-2, the V gene TRBV29-1; the D is unclear. V shed 6 bases and J shed 2 bases, with 19 bases lying between them. CDR1 is SQVTM and CDR2 is ANQGSEA in the germline V gene. The CDR3 covers 16 residues. The CDR3 DNA is TGCAGCGTCTCAAACCCGACATCGCCAAACACCGGGGAGCTGTTTTTT. Protein product: CSVSNPTSPNTGELFF.

The chain couples TRBV7-9 to TRBJ1-2; possibly TRBD1 for D (6 bases). The germline V gene has CDR1 SEHNR and CDR2 FQNEAQ (reference sequence). V was pared by 7 bases and J by 3 bases, with 21 bases between. The CDR3 loop spans 16 amino acids. CDR3 nucleotides: TGTGCCAGCACCCAGAACTCAGGGGTTGGTTACTATGGCTACACCTTC. Translated, it gives CASTQNSGVGYYGYTF.

The gene calls are TRBV5-4 and TRBJ2-3; no clear D gene. V lost 6 bases to trimming and J lost 2 bases, with 13 bases between them. CDR1 and CDR2 from the germline V gene are SGHNT and YYREEE (reference sequence). CDR3 length: 14 residues. CDR3 loop: CASKEKPNTDTQYF. The DNA for the CDR3 is TGTGCCAGCAAGGAGAAACCGAACACAGATACGCAGTATTTT.

This clone was counted between two and nine times. The V gene is TRBV6-1, the J gene TRBJ1-2; tentative D call: TRBD1 (5 bases). V lost 11 bases and J 3 bases, leaving 7 bases between the germline ends. The CDR3 length is 10 residues. Germline V gene sequence: CDR1 MNHNS, CDR2 SASEGT. The CDR3 sequence: CASGDYGYTF. CDR3 in DNA: TGTGCCTCGGGGGACTATGGCTACACCTTC.

The chain combines TRBV4-1 with TRBJ2-1; 10 nucleotides match TRBD2. Looked up from germline, CDR1 is MGHRA and CDR2 is YSYEKL. The CDR3 is made up of 17 amino acids. The V gene end was trimmed by 1 base and the J gene end by 6 bases; junction bases not matched to a gene: 9. CDR3 sequence (DNA): TGCGCCAGCAGCCAAGCGCTAGCGGGAGTTTTAGCCAATGAGCAGTTCTTC. Translated: CASSQALAGVLANEQFF.

The chain is built from TRBV5-1 and TRBJ2-5; D call uncertain. Trimming removed 4 bases from V and 3 bases from J, with 4 bases in between. The CDR3 consists of 11 residues. Germline-derived CDR1 and CDR2 are SGHRS and YFSETQ. In nucleotides, the CDR3 is TGCGCCAGCAGCATAGAAGAGACCCAGTACTTC. Translating it yields CASSIEETQYF.